Listed below are T cell receptor beta chains from one sample, sequenced in a study of blood T cells in healthy people across ages. TCRdb passed the 5' RACE reads through MiXCR, listing each CDR3 protein once. In the table there are over a million distinct CDR3 sequences, 20% to 25% of which are singletons. This same sample was also taken into another study, of T cells of mothers and their children.

Sequencing was done on a sample of blood. The receptors originated from a girl aged 2 to 9 in good health. Each CDR3 is given with its conserved first and last residue. The order of the fields is CDR3 protein, CDR3 length, V gene, clone size. Some rows mark clone size as missing; the rest say once, few, many or name a class of expanded clone.

CASRSRTGEKLFF,13,TRBV28,few
CSALGGRGLAASKEGEQYF,19,TRBV20-1,-
CAGSLLQGRTEAFF,14,TRBV7-2,-
CASSHGTRSRAEQFF,15,TRBV7-2,-
CASSIRADTQYF,12,TRBV12-3/TRBV12-4,-
CASSFLQGETQYF,13,TRBV5-6,-
CASRLGWYEQYF,12,TRBV25-1,-
CASGCDRGNLRPQHF,15,TRBV12-5,few
CASSQDRDNYEQYF,14,TRBV4-3,-
CASSILAGVQETQYF,15,TRBV7-8,-
CASSSGQESFGIQYF,15,TRBV11-2,-
CASSFRLAGGSETQYF,16,TRBV5-1,-
CASSDRGELVF,11,TRBV2,-
CSVDAWETQYF,11,TRBV29-1,-
CASSEDRGWGTQYF,14,TRBV6-1,-
CASSFVINGANSPLHF,16,TRBV12-3/TRBV12-4,-
CASSLVSKGGELFF,14,TRBV12-3/TRBV12-4,few
CASSFVVQGDEQFF,14,TRBV28,few
CASSPQGAPGELFF,14,TRBV7-3,few
CASSLKTSGADGELFF,16,TRBV5-1,few
CASSLDETGSDGYTF,15,TRBV7-9,-
CASKRALNTEAFF,13,TRBV12-3/TRBV12-4,few
CASSLPRDSGYGYTF,15,TRBV4-2,-
CASNRGGGPQETQYF,15,TRBV12-3/TRBV12-4,-
CASSTMSTGGSYEQYF,16,TRBV11-2,few
CSGKDEREIYEQYF,14,TRBV20-1,few
CASSYGRTRGTQYF,14,TRBV6-5,-
CASRSPWASPNEQFF,15,TRBV6-6,-
CASSPSGSGIQYF,13,TRBV7-9,few
CSASRGGAYNEQFF,14,TRBV20-1,-
CSASLLAKNIQYF,13,TRBV20-1,-
CASSLGYSYNEQFF,14,TRBV28,many
CASSQTSGGPRYF,13,TRBV7-9,-
CASRLMKGNTIYF,13,TRBV7-6,-
CASSFNGWNSNQPQHF,16,TRBV27,few
CASSQVPTSIYTQYF,15,TRBV3-1,few
CASSEPRILEQFF,13,TRBV9,once
CASSQERRGRETQYF,15,TRBV3-1,-
CASSGGLEETQYF,13,TRBV9,-
CASSGERESNEQFF,14,TRBV18,-
CASSLARLAGNEQFF,15,TRBV7-9,-
CASSLRRGGLWDYNGYTF,18,TRBV9,few
CASSVLASGGEETQYF,16,TRBV9,-
CASSLPSTGQNEQFF,15,TRBV7-2,-